The rows below give T cell receptor beta chains drawn from one sample of a study of CD8+CD57+ T cells in acquired aplastic anemia. One entry per CDR3 protein, called by TCRdb with MiXCR from the reads. The repertoire has some 170,000 distinct CDR3 sequences, around 40% of them found once; the top ten carry 1.1%. Sequencing was carried out using sorted CD4+, CD8+, or CD8+CD57+ T cells (not recorded which) from PBMCs. These receptors were obtained from a human donor in good health. Each CDR3 is given with its conserved first and last residue. A D gene is named only where the DNA matches it firmly. Some rows mark clone size as missing; the rest say once, few, many or name a class of expanded clone.

D | J | V | size | DNA | CDR3
- | TRBJ2-1 | TRBV27 | few | TGTGCCAGCAGCTCCCTCTCCCCGGGAATGTGGTTCTTC | CASSSLSPGMWFF
- | TRBJ1-5 | TRBV6-2/TRBV6-3 | many | TGTGCCAGCGTCGGGGGGGTTCCAGGCACTCAGCCCCAGCATTTT | CASVGGVPGTQPQHF
- | TRBJ2-3 | TRBV10-3 | few | TGTGCCATCAGTGAGGGGGCGGGGACTCTCACAGATACGCAGTATTTT | CAISEGAGTLTDTQYF
TRBD1 | TRBJ1-1 | TRBV7-6 | - | TGTGCCAGTTCGGACAGGGATGGGTCTCGGACTGAAGCTTTCTTT | CASSDRDGSRTEAFF
- | TRBJ2-2 | TRBV5-1 | few | TGCGCCAGCAGCCTACCCACAGGGTTGAACACCGGGGAGCTGTTTTTT | CASSLPTGLNTGELFF
- | TRBJ2-1 | TRBV24-1 | - | TGTGCCACCAGTGGTCGGGAGACCGAGCAGTTCTTC | CATSGRETEQFF
- | TRBJ1-2 | TRBV19 | - | TGTGCCAGTAGTATGGTCGGAAACTATGGCTACACCTTC | CASSMVGNYGYTF
- | TRBJ2-5 | TRBV12-3/TRBV12-4 | many | TGTGCCAGCAGTTTTCGACAGGGAGGAGAGACCCAGTACTTC | CASSFRQGGETQYF
- | TRBJ2-7 | TRBV15 | many | TGTGCCACCAGCAGTAGATTCGGGAAGTTGGGCTACGAGCAGTACTTC | CATSSRFGKLGYEQYF
TRBD2 | TRBJ2-5 | TRBV10-3 | - | TGTGCCATCAGTGAGTCACTAGCGGGGGTCCAAGAGACCCAGTACTTC | CAISESLAGVQETQYF
TRBD2 | TRBJ2-2 | TRBV7-9 | many | TGTGCCAGCAGCTTAGTAAGCGGGACGAACACCGGGGAGCTGTTTTTT | CASSLVSGTNTGELFF
- | TRBJ1-2 | TRBV10-3 | once | TGTGCCATCAGCCCAGGGAGGTTGACCGGGTATGGCTACACCTTC | CAISPGRLTGYGYTF
- | TRBJ1-5 | TRBV6-1 | - | TGTGCCAGCAGTGAAGGGAGGGGGTATGGGGGAAACAATCAGCCCCAGCATTTT | CASSEGRGYGGNNQPQHF
- | TRBJ2-3 | TRBV7-9 | - | TGTGCCAGCCGCTCGCAGAACACAGATACGCAGTATTTT | CASRSQNTDTQYF
TRBD2 | TRBJ2-1 | TRBV11-1 | - | TGTGCCAGCAGCTTAGGCTCGTTGCTAGCGGGGGGGTTCAATGAGCAGTTCTTC | CASSLGSLLAGGFNEQFF
TRBD1 | TRBJ2-1 | TRBV27 | few | TGTGCCAGCAGCGACAGGGGGCCCGCGTCGTACAATGAGCAGTTCTTC | CASSDRGPASYNEQFF
- | TRBJ2-3 | TRBV20-1 | few | TGCAGTGCTCCTAACAGGGGAGGAGGAGATACGCAGTATTTT | CSAPNRGGGDTQYF
- | TRBJ2-3 | TRBV7-9 | - | TGTGCCAGCAGCCCACTATCGGATACGCAGTATTTT | CASSPLSDTQYF
- | TRBJ2-7 | TRBV7-8 | many | TGTGCCAGCAGCTTAAAGAGGGACCGACCCTACGAGCAGTACTTC | CASSLKRDRPYEQYF
- | TRBJ2-7 | TRBV4-3 | - | TGCGCCAGCAGCCAAGGGAGGGTTCGGTCCTACGAGCAGTACTTC | CASSQGRVRSYEQYF
- | TRBJ1-2 | TRBV5-4 | - | TGTGCCAGCAGCATCGACCAAGCTAACTATGGCTACACCTTC | CASSIDQANYGYTF
TRBD1 | TRBJ1-4 | TRBV2 | - | TGTGCCAGCAGTGATCGAACAGGGGATGAAAAACTGTTTTTT | CASSDRTGDEKLFF
TRBD1 | TRBJ2-5 | TRBV9 | many | TGTGCCAGCAACAGGGGCGGCGAGACCCAGTACTTC | CASNRGGETQYF
- | TRBJ2-3 | TRBV7-3 | - | TGTGCCAGCAGCCCCCGTCGGGGGCTAGAGGATACGCAGTATTTT | CASSPRRGLEDTQYF
TRBD2 | TRBJ2-3 | TRBV5-6 | - | TGTGCCAGCAGCTTGGGCACGGGGGGGCGAGATACGCAGTATTTT | CASSLGTGGRDTQYF
- | TRBJ1-1 | TRBV10-1 | - | TGCGCCAGCAGGGCCCAGTGGAACACTGAAGCTTTCTTT | CASRAQWNTEAFF
- | TRBJ2-5 | TRBV20-1 | - | TGCAGTGCTAGCGGACAAGAGACCCAGTACTTC | CSASGQETQYF
- | TRBJ2-7 | TRBV6-1 | - | TGTGCCAGCAGCAAACCACCGGGACCTCGAGGCTTC | CASSKPPGPRGF
TRBD2 | TRBJ2-5 | TRBV10-3 | few | TGTGCCATCAGTGGGCGGGGGGGCGAAGAGACCCAGTACTTC | CAISGRGGEETQYF
- | TRBJ1-6 | TRBV10-3 | - | TGTGCCAGCTCACCAGGGGAGGGGGATTCACCCCTCCACTTT | CASSPGEGDSPLHF
TRBD1 | TRBJ2-7 | TRBV6-2/TRBV6-3 | few | TGTGCCAGCAGTTCCCCGGACAGGGGGATCTACGAGCAGTACTTC | CASSSPDRGIYEQYF
- | TRBJ1-4 | TRBV24-1 | - | TGTGCCACCAGACGGGAAGGGGCTGAAGAAAAACTGTTTTTT | CATRREGAEEKLFF
- | TRBJ1-1 | TRBV20-1 | - | TGCAAGATTGATAGGGGTCCCACTGAAGCTTTCTTT | CKIDRGPTEAFF
- | TRBJ2-7 | TRBV20-1 | many | TGCAGTGCTAGAAGTTGGGCGATGACCTACGAGCAGTACTTC | CSARSWAMTYEQYF
- | TRBJ2-2 | TRBV29-1 | - | TGCAGCGTTTTGGAACAAGCGAACACCGGGGAGCTGTTTTTT | CSVLEQANTGELFF
TRBD1 | TRBJ1-2 | TRBV2 | many | TGTGCCAGCAGGGACAGGGGGCTTTATGGCTACACCTTC | CASRDRGLYGYTF
TRBD2 | TRBJ2-7 | TRBV2 | - | TGTGCCAGCAGTCCCACTAGCGGGAGTGGCTACGAGCAGTACTTC | CASSPTSGSGYEQYF
- | TRBJ2-1 | TRBV20-1 | - | TGCAGTGCTAGCGACGGGCTCAATGAGCAGTTCTTC | CSASDGLNEQFF